Listed below are T cell receptor beta chains from one sample, sequenced in a study of blood T cell repertoires in COVID-19. Profiled with immunoSEQ multiplex PCR; TCRdb holds only in-frame clones, not every one. The sample holds about 230,000 clones, about 91% seen once. Sequencing was carried out using PBMCs or T cells enriched from blood (not recorded which). All receptors come from a woman in her forties with acute COVID-19. Both conserved end residues are part of each CDR3. The D gene is left open where the match is weak. Clone size is not always given. Where it is, it says once, few, many or a class for expanded clones.

D	V	J	size	DNA	CDR3
TRBD2	TRBV4-2	TRBJ2-3	NA	TGTGCCAGCAGCCAAGAACAGAACGGGCTAGCGGGTGGTGATACGCAGTATTTT	CASSQEQNGLAGGDTQYF
NA	TRBV9	TRBJ2-5	NA	TGTGCCAGCAGCCCCCAGCAGGCCCAAGAGACCCAGTACTTC	CASSPQQAQETQYF
NA	TRBV7-2	TRBJ1-6	NA	TGTGCCAGCAGCTTAGTAACTTGGAGAGATAATTCACCCCTCCACTTT	CASSLVTWRDNSPLHF
NA	TRBV6-2/TRBV6-3	TRBJ1-3	NA	TGTGCCAGCAGTACGCGGCGCTCTGGAAACACCATATATTTT	CASSTRRSGNTIYF
NA	TRBV5-5	TRBJ2-2	NA	TGTGCCAGCAGCTTGGCCCGCGGGTCGAACACCGGGGAGCTGTTTTTT	CASSLARGSNTGELFF
NA	TRBV13	TRBJ2-5	NA	TGTGCCAGCAGCTTCCCGCAGGGCGGAGAGACCCAGTACTTC	CASSFPQGGETQYF
TRBD1	TRBV6-5	TRBJ1-3	NA	TGTGCCAGCAGCCGATCCGGGACAGCTGGAAACACCATATATTTT	CASSRSGTAGNTIYF
NA	TRBV3-1/TRBV3-2	TRBJ2-3	once	TGTGCCAGCAGCCATCAGGAGGGGGCAGGCACAGATACGCAGTATTTT	CASSHQEGAGTDTQYF
TRBD2	TRBV5-4	TRBJ2-1	NA	TGTGCCAGCAGTCCCTCGGGGGGGTTGACCTACAATGAGCAGTTCTTC	CASSPSGGLTYNEQFF
NA	TRBV5-1	TRBJ2-3	NA	TGCGCCAGCAGCGCCCGGACAGAAAGCACAGATACGCAGTATTTT	CASSARTESTDTQYF
NA	TRBV29-1	TRBJ2-3	NA	TGCAGCGCGATTGGGCAGGGTGGCACAGATACGCAGTATTTT	CSAIGQGGTDTQYF
NA	TRBV5-8	TRBJ2-5	few	TGTGCCAGCAGGGGGAGAACGGGGGTAGAGACCCAGTACTTC	CASRGRTGVETQYF
NA	TRBV2	TRBJ1-2	NA	TGTGCCAGCAGCGCACCGGCCGTTTGGGTGACAGCTAACTATGGCTACACCTTC	CASSAPAVWVTANYGYTF
TRBD2	TRBV10-3	TRBJ2-5	NA	TGTGCCATCAGTGAGAAGCTAGCGGGGGGGCCGGGTTCGGTCGAGACCCAGTACTTC	CAISEKLAGGPGSVETQYF
TRBD2	TRBV12-3/TRBV12-4	TRBJ2-1	NA	TGTGCCAGCAGGGGACTAGCGGATAATGAGCAGTTCTTC	CASRGLADNEQFF
NA	TRBV9	TRBJ2-1	NA	TGTGCCAGCAGCCTCCCTGGAGTCAGCTCCTACAATGAGCAGTTCTTC	CASSLPGVSSYNEQFF
TRBD1	TRBV11-2	TRBJ1-4	few	TGTGCCAGCAGGGGAACTTACAGGGGGCGCGGAACTAATGAAAAACTGTTTTTT	CASRGTYRGRGTNEKLFF
NA	TRBV10-2	TRBJ1-6	NA	TGCGCCAGCAGCGCCCAGGGAGGCAATTCACCCCTCCACTTT	CASSAQGGNSPLHF
NA	TRBV5-1	TRBJ1-2	NA	TGCGCCAGCAGCTTTTCAAGGGGGGGCACCTCTCCCCTCTTC	CASSFSRGGTSPLF
TRBD2	TRBV11-3	TRBJ2-1	NA	TGTGCCAGCAGTCCGGGCCTAGCGGGGTACAATGAGCAGTTCTTC	CASSPGLAGYNEQFF
NA	TRBV30	TRBJ1-1	NA	TGTGCCTGGAGTGCAACGAAGGGGGGGTCTACTGAAGCTTTCTTT	CAWSATKGGSTEAFF
TRBD1	TRBV7-9	TRBJ2-7	NA	TGTGCCAGCAGCTTAGCCGGGACAGACTACGAGCAGTACTTC	CASSLAGTDYEQYF
TRBD2	TRBV3-1/TRBV3-2	TRBJ2-2	NA	TGTGCCAGCAGCCTCGGACTAGCTAACACCGGGGAGCTGTTTTTT	CASSLGLANTGELFF
NA	TRBV7-9	TRBJ1-4	NA	TGTGCCAGCAGCGCAGGGGTTTTGGAAAAACTGTTTTTT	CASSAGVLEKLFF
NA	TRBV12-5	TRBJ1-3	NA	TGTGCTAGTGGTTTGGGGCACTCTGGAAACACCATATATTTT	CASGLGHSGNTIYF
NA	TRBV4-3	TRBJ2-1	few	TGCGCCAGCAGCCAAGCAGCAGGGGATTGGTACAATGAGCAGTTCTTC	CASSQAAGDWYNEQFF
NA	TRBV5-1	TRBJ2-1	NA	TGCGCCAGCAGCTTGGAGAATGGGGGCCGAACTAACAATGAGCAGTTCTTC	CASSLENGGRTNNEQFF
TRBD2	TRBV2	TRBJ2-1	NA	TGTGCCAGCAGTGAAGAGGGACTAGCGGCCTACAATGAGCAGTTCTTC	CASSEEGLAAYNEQFF
TRBD1	TRBV7-2	TRBJ1-2	NA	TGTGCCAGCAGCTTAGACAACAGGGGGCTGATAGGCTACACCTTC	CASSLDNRGLIGYTF
NA	TRBV21-1	TRBJ1-1	NA	TGTGCCAGCAGCAAAGCGCCCTCTTCCGAGGGTCCTTTCTTT	CASSKAPSSEGPFF